This TCR beta chain is drawn from a study of T cell responses to AZD1222 COVID-19 vaccine. Notes on the study in general: Spike-spanning, vaccine-associated CD4 TCRs were dominant at 160-218 and 743-854. Spike-specific TCR breadth rose after two AZD1222 doses, and depth rose as well. Clonal diversity may have been underestimated in mostly white British donors. It was only after the peak T cell response that any repertoires were sampled.

A remark on this clone: Its antigen is as yet unknown.

The V gene lost 0 bases and the J gene lost 4 bases, with 13 bases spanning the gap. This CDR3 comprises 15 residues. The germline CDR1 and CDR2 sequences are MDHEN and SYDVKM. Generated by immunoSEQ multiplex PCR, the TCRdb table keeps only in-frame clones and is missing some. Here the sample spans around 120,000 clones, 88% being singletons. The input for sequencing was peripheral blood, taken on day 0 of MenACWY control vaccination. This receptor was identified in an adult in good health. J is TRBJ2-7 and V is TRBV28, with a possible D match to TRBD2 (5 bases). The CDR3 region is CASSLWEDSTYEQYF. CDR3 nucleotide sequence: TGTGCCAGCAGTTTATGGGAGGATTCGACTTACGAGCAGTACTTC.